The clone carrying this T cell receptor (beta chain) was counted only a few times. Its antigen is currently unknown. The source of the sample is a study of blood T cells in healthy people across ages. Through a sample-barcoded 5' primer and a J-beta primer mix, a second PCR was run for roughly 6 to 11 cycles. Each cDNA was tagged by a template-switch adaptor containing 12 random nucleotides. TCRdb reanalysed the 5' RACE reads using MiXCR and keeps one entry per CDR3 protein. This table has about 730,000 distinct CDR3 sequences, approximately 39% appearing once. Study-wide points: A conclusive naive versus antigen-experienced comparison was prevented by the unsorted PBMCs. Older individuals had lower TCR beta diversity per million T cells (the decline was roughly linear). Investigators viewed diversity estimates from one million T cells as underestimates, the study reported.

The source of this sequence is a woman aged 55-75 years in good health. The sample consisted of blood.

The CDR3 nucleotides are TGTGCCACCAGCAGTGGTGAAGTATCAAATGAGCAGTTCTTC. Amino acid sequence: CATSSGEVSNEQFF. The chain couples TRBV15 to TRBJ2-1; no reliable D call. V gave up 3 bases and J gave up 7 bases, with 13 bases separating them. Per germline, CDR1 LNHNV and CDR2 YYDKDF (reference sequence). The CDR3 is made up of 14 amino acids.